This T cell receptor (beta chain) stems from a study of molecular identifiers for immune sequencing clone quantification. TCRdb itself ran the PCR reads through MiXCR, one entry per CDR3 protein. The sample has under 650,000 distinct CDR3 sequences; less than 20% are singletons. Concerning this clonotype itself: A read error is possible here, since a much larger clone lies one base away.

CDR1 is PRHDT and CDR2 is FYEKMQ in the germline V gene (reference sequence). V was cut by 2 bases and J by 2 bases, with 35 bases left in between. The CDR3 is 23 amino acids. The receptor was derived from a human donor in good health. Some libraries in this study had Jurkat cell RNA spiked in. The chain joins TRBV13 to TRBJ2-3, with D possibly TRBD1 on 6 matching bases. Sequencing input: naive CD8+ T cells from blood, with Jurkat cell RNA spiked in. Indicated subset: FACS-sorted CD8+CD4-CCR7+CD45RA+ naive T cells. The CDR3 region has the DNA TGTGCCAGCAGCTTATCGATAGAGGGGGTATCTTGGTCCGACAGCTCGGACACAGATACGCAGTATTTT. It translates to CASSLSIEGVSWSDSSDTDTQYF.